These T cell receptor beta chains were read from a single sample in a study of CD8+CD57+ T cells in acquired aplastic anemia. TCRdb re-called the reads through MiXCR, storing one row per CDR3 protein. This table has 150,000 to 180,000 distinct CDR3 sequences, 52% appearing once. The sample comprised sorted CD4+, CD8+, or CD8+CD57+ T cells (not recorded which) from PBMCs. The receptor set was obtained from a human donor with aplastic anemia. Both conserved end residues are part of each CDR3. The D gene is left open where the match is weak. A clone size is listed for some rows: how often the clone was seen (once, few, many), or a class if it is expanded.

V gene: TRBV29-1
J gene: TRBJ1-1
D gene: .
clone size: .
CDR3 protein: CSVASQVRRETEAFF
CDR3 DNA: TGCAGCGTTGCCTCCCAGGTCAGGCGGGAGACTGAAGCTTTCTTT

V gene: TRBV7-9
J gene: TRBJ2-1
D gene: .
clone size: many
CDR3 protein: CASSLINEQFF
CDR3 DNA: TGTGCCAGCAGCTTAATCAATGAGCAGTTCTTC

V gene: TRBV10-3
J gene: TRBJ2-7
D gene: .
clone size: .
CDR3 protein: CAISESPGLNYEQYF
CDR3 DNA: TGTGCCATCAGTGAGTCACCGGGACTCAACTACGAGCAGTACTTC

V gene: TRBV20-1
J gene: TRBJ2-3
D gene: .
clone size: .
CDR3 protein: CSPLQGDTQYF
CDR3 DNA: TGCAGTCCTCTCCAGGGAGATACGCAGTATTTT

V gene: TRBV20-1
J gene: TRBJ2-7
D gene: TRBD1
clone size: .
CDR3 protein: CSGSGGSYEQYF
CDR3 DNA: TGCAGTGGGTCAGGGGGCTCCTACGAGCAGTACTTC

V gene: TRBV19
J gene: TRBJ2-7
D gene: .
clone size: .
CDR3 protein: CASSIDAGTHYEQYF
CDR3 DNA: TGTGCCAGTAGTATAGATGCGGGGACCCACTACGAGCAGTACTTC

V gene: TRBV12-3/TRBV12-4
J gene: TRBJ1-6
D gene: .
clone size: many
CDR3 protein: CASSPGAGVNSPLHF
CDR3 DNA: TGTGCCAGCAGCCCTGGCGCAGGGGTTAATTCACCCCTCCACTTT

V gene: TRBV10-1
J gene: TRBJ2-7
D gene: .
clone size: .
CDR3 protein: CASSSSSVIGPGEQYF
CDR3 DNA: TGCGCCAGCAGTTCTAGTTCGGTAATCGGTCCGGGCGAGCAGTACTTC

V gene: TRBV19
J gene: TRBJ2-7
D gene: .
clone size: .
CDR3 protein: CASSIIGTPYEQYF
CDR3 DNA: TGTGCCAGTAGTATTATTGGGACCCCCTACGAGCAGTACTTC

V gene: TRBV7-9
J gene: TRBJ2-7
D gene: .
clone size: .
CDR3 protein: CASSLGGGLSYEQYF
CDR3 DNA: TGTGCCAGCAGCTTAGGGGGGGGCCTCTCCTACGAGCAGTACTTC

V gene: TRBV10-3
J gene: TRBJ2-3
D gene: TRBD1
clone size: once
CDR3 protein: CAISGTGDADTQYF
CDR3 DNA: TGTGCCATCAGCGGGACAGGGGATGCAGATACGCAGTATTTT

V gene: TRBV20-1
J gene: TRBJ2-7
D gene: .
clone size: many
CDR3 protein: CSARPLVVGDLLYEQYF
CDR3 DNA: TGCAGTGCTAGACCTCTAGTAGTAGGGGACCTTCTTTACGAGCAGTACTTC

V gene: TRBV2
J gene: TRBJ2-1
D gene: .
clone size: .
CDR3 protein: CASSPGLNSYNEQFF
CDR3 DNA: TGTGCCAGCAGTCCCGGACTAAACTCCTACAATGAGCAGTTCTTC

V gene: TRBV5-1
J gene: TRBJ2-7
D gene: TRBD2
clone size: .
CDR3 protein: CASSLGTAGAYEQYF
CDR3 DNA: TGCGCCAGCAGCTTGGGCACCGCGGGAGCCTACGAGCAGTACTTC

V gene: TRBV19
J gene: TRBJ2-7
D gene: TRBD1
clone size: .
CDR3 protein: CASSTGTGSEQYF
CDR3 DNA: TGTGCCAGTAGTACGGGGACAGGTAGCGAGCAGTACTTC

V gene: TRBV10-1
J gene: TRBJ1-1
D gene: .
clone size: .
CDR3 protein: CASRLDVGLNTEAFF
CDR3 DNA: TGCGCCAGCAGATTGGATGTTGGTCTGAACACTGAAGCTTTCTTT

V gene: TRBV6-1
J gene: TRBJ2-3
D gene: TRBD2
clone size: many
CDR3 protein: CASSEERGGTDTQYF
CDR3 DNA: TGTGCCAGCAGTGAAGAGCGGGGGGGCACAGATACGCAGTATTTT

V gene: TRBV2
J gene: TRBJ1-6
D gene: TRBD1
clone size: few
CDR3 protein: CASSPRDSSNSPLHF
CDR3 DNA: TGTGCCAGCAGTCCCCGGGACAGCTCAAATTCACCCCTCCACTTT

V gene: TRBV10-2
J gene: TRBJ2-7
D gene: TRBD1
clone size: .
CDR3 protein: CASSEKGQVRAYEQYF
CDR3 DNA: TGCGCCAGCAGTGAGAAAGGACAGGTTAGGGCCTACGAGCAGTACTTC

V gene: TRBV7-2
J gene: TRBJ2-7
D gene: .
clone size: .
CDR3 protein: CASRSSRPYEQYF
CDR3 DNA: TGTGCCAGCAGATCCTCACGCCCCTACGAGCAGTACTTC

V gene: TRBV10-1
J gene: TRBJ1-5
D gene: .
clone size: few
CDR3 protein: CASSPGMIHQPQHF
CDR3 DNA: TGCGCCAGCAGTCCAGGGATGATCCATCAGCCCCAGCATTTT

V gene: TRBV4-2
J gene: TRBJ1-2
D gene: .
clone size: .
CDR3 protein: CASSQGRGYGGYTF
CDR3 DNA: TGTGCCAGCAGCCAAGGCAGGGGATATGGTGGCTACACCTTC

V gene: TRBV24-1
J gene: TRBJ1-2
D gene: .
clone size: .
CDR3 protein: CATSDSRGPDYGYTF
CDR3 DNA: TGTGCCACCAGTGATTCGAGAGGGCCGGACTATGGCTACACCTTC

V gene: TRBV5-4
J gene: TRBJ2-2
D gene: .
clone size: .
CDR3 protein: CASSHPTENTGELFF
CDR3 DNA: TGTGCCAGCAGCCACCCTACTGAGAACACCGGGGAGCTGTTTTTT

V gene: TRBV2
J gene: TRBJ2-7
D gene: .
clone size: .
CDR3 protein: CASSEDSPYEQYF
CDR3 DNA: TGTGCCAGCAGTGAAGACAGCCCCTACGAGCAGTACTTC

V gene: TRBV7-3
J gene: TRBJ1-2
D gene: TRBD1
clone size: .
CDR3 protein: CASSLEGQGYTF
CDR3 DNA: TGTGCCAGCAGCTTAGAGGGACAGGGCTACACCTTC

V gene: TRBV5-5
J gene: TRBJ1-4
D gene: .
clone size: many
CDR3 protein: CASSLTIGEKLFF
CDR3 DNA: TGTGCCAGCAGCTTGACCATTGGGGAAAAACTGTTTTTT

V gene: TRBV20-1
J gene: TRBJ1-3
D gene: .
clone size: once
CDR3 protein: CSGLHTGNSGNTIYF
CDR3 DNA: TGCAGTGGCCTACATACAGGGAACTCTGGAAACACCATATATTTT

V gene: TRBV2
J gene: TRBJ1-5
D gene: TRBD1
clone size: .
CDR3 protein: CASRGTGGQPQHF
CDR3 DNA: TGTGCCAGCAGGGGGACAGGGGGTCAGCCCCAGCATTTT

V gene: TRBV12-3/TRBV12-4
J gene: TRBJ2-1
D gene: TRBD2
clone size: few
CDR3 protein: CASSPQTSGGSSYNEQFF
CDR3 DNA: TGTGCCAGCAGTCCTCAGACTAGCGGGGGGTCTTCCTACAATGAGCAGTTCTTC

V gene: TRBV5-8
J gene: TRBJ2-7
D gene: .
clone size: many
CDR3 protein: CASSLAREQYF
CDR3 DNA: TGTGCCAGCAGCTTGGCTCGAGAGCAGTACTTC

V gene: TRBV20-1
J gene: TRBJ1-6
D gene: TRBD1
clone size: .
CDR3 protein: CSARKGQSSYNSPLHF
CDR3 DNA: TGCAGTGCCAGGAAGGGACAGAGCTCCTATAATTCACCCCTCCACTTT

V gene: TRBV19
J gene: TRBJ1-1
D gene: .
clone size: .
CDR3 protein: CASSKEGLVTEAFF
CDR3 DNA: TGTGCCAGTAGTAAAGAGGGGCTGGTGACTGAAGCTTTCTTT

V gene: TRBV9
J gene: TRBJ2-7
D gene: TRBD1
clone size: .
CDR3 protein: CASSPGQQYYEQYF
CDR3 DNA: TGTGCCAGCTCTCCGGGACAGCAGTACTACGAGCAGTACTTC

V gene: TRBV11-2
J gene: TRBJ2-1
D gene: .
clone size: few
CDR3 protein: CASSQSGKWNEQFF
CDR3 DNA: TGTGCCAGCAGCCAATCAGGAAAGTGGAATGAGCAGTTCTTC